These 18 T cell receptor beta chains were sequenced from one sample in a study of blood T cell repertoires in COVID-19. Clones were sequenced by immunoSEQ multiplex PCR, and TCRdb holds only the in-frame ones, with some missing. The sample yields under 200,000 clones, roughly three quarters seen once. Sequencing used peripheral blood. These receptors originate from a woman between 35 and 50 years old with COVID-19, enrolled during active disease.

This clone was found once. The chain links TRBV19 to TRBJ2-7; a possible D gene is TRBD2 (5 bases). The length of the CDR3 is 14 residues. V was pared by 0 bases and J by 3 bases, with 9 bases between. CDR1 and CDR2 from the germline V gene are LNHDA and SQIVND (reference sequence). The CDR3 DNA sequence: TGTGCCAGTAGTATAGATCGAGGGTACTACGAGCAGTACTTC. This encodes CASSIDRGYYEQYF.

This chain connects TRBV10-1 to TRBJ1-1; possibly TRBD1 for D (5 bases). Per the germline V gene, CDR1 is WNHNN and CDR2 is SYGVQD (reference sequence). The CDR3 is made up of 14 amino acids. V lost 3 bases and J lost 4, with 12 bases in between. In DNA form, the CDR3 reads TGCGCCAGCAGTGACTCAGGGTCGGCCACTGAAGCTTTCTTT. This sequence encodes CASSDSGSATEAFF.

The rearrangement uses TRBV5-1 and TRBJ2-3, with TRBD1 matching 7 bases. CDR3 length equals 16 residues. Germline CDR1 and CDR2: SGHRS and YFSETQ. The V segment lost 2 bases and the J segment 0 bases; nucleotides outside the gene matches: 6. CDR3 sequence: CASSFGTAKSTDTQYF. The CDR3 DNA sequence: TGCGCCAGCAGCTTCGGGACAGCCAAAAGCACAGATACGCAGTATTTT.

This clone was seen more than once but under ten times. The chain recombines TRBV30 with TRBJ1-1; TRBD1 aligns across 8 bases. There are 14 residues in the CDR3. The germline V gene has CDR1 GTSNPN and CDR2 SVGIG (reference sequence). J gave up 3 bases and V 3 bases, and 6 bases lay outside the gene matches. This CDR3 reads CAWRQGATDTEAFF. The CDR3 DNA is TGTGCCTGGAGGCAGGGGGCTACAGACACTGAAGCTTTCTTT.

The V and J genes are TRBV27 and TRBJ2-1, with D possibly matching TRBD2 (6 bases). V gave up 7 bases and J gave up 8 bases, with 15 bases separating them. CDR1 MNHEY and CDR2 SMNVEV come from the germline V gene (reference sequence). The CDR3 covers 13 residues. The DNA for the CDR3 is TGTGCCAGCAAACGGGGAGGAGGCGATGAGCAGTTCTTC. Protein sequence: CASKRGGGDEQFF.

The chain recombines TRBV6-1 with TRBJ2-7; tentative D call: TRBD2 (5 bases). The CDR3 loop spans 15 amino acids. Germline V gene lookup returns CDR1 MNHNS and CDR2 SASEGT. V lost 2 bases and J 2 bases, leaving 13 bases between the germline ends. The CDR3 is CASSEPLAGTYEQYF. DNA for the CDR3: TGTGCCAGCAGTGAACCCCTAGCCGGGACCTACGAGCAGTACTTC.

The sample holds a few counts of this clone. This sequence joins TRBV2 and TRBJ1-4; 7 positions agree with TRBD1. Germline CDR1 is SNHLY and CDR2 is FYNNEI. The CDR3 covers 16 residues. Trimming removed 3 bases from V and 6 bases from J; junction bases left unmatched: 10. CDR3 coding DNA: TGTGCCAGCAGTGACTTAGGGACAGTCAACCATGAAAAACTGTTTTTT. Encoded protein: CASSDLGTVNHEKLFF.

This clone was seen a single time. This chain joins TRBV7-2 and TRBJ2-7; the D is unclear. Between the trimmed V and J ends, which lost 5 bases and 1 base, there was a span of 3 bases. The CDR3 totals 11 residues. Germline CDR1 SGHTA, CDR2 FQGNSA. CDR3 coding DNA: TGTGCCAGCAGCCCGTCCTACGAGCAGTACTTC. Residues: CASSPSYEQYF. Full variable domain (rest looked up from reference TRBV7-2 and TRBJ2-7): GAGVSQSPSNKVTEKGKDVELRCDPISGHTALYWYRQSLGQGLEFLIYFQGNSAPDKSGLPSDRFSAERTGGSVSTLTIQRTQQEDSAVYLCASSPSYEQYFGPGTRLTVT.

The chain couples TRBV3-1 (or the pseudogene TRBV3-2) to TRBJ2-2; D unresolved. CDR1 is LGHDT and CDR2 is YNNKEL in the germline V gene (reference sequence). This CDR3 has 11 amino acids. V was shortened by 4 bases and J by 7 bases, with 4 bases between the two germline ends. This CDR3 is CASSPSGELFF. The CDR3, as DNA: TGTGCCAGCAGCCCCAGCGGGGAGCTGTTTTTT.

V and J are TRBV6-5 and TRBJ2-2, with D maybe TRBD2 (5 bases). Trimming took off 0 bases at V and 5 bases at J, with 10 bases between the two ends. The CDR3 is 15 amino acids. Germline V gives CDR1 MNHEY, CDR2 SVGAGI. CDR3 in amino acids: CASSYSRTVTGELFF. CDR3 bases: TGTGCCAGCAGTTACTCGAGGACTGTTACCGGGGAGCTGTTTTTT.

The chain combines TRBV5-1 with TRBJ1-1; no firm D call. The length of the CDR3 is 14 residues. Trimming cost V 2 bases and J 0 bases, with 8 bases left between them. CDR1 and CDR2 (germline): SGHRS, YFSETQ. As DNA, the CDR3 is TGCGCCAGCAGCTTCCAGGCCGTGAACACTGAAGCTTTCTTT. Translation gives CASSFQAVNTEAFF.

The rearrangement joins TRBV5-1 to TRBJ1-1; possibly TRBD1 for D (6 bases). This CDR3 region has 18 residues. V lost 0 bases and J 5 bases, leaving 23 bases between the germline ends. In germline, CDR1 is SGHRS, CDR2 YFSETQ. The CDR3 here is CASSLEGSYGLGATEAFF. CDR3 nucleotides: TGCGCCAGCAGCTTGGAGGGCTCCTACGGGCTGGGGGCGACTGAAGCTTTCTTT.

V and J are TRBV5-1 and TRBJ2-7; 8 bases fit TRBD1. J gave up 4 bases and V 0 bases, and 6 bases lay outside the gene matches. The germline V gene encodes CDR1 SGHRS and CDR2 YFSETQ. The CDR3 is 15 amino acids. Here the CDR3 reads CASSLAQGAPYEQYF. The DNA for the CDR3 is TGCGCCAGCAGCTTGGCGCAGGGGGCTCCTTACGAGCAGTACTTC.

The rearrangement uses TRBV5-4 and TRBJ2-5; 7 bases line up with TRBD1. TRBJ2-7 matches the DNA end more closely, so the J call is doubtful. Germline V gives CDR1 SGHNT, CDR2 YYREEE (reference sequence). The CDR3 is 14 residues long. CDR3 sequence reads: CASSLGQGSYEQYF. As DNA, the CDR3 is TGTGCCAGCAGCTTGGGACAGGGCTCCTACGAGCAGTACTTC.

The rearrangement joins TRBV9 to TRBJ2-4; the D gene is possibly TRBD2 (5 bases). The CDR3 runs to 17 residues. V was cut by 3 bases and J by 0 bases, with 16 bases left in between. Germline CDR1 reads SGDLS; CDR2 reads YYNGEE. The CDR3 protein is CASSAARSDGAKNIQYF. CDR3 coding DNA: TGTGCCAGCAGCGCCGCCCGTAGCGATGGAGCCAAAAACATTCAGTACTTC. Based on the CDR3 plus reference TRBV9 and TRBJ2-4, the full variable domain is DSGVTQTPKHLITATGQRVTLRCSPRSGDLSVYWYQQSLDQGLQFLIQYYNGEERAKGNILERFSAQQFPDLHSELNLSSLELGDSALYFCASSAARSDGAKNIQYFGAGTRLSVL.

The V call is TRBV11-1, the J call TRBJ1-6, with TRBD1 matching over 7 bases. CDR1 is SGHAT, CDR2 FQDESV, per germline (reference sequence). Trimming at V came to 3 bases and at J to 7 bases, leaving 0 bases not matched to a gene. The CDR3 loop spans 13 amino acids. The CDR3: CASSLGQNSPLHF. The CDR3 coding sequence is TGTGCCAGCAGCTTGGGACAGAATTCACCCCTCCACTTT.

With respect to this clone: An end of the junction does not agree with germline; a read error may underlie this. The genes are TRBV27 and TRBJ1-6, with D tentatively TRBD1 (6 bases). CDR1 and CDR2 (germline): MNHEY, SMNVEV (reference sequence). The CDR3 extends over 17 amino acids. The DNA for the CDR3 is TGTGCCAGCAGTCTATCCAGGGGAAGGTCCTATAATTCACCCCTCCACTTT. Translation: CASSLSRGRSYNSPLHF.

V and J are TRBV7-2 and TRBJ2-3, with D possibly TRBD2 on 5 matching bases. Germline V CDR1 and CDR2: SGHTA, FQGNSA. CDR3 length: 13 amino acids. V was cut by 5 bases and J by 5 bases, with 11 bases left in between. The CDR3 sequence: CASSLGSGDTQYF. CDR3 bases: TGTGCCAGCAGCCTAGGAAGCGGAGATACGCAGTATTTT.